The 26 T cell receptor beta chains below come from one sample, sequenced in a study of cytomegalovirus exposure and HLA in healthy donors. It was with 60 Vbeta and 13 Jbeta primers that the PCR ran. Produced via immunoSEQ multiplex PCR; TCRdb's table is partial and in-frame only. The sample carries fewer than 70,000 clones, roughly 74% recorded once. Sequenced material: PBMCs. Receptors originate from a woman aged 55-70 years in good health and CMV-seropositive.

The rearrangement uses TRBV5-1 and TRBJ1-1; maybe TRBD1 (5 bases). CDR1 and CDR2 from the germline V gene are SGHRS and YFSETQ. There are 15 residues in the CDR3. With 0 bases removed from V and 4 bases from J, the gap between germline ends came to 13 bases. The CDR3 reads CASSLGRVDFTEAFF. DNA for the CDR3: TGCGCCAGCAGCTTGGGCAGGGTGGATTTCACTGAAGCTTTCTTT.

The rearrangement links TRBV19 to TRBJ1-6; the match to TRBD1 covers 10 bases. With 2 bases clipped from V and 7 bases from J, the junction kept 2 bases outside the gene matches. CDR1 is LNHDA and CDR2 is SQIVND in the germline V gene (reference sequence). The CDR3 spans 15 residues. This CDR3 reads CASSIRGQGNSPLHF. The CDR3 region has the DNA TGTGCCAGTAGTATACGGGGACAGGGGAATTCACCCCTCCACTTT.

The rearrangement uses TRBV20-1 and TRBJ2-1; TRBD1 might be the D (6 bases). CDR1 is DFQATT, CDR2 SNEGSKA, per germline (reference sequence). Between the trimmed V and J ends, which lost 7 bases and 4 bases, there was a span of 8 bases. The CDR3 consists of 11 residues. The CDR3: CSVGQYNEQFF. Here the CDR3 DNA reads TGCAGTGTCGGACAGTACAATGAGCAGTTCTTC.

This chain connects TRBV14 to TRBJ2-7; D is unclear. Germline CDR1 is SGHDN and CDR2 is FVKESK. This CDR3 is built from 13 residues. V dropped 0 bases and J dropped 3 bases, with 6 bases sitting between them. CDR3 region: CASSQDYGYEQYF. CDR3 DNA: TGTGCCAGCAGCCAAGATTACGGCTACGAGCAGTACTTC.

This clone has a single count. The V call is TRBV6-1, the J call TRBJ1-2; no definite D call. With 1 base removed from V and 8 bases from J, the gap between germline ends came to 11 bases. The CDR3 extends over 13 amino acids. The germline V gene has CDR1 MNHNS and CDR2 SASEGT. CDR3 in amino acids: CASSEVEASGYTF. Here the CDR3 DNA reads TGTGCCAGCAGTGAAGTGGAGGCTTCGGGCTACACCTTC.

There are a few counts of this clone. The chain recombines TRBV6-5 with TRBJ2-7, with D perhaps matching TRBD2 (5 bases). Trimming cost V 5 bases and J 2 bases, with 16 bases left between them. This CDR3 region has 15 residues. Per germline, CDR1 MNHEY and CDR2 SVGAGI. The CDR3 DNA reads TGTGCCAGCAGTGGCCCCATGGGAGTTCCCTACGAGCAGTACTTC. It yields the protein CASSGPMGVPYEQYF.

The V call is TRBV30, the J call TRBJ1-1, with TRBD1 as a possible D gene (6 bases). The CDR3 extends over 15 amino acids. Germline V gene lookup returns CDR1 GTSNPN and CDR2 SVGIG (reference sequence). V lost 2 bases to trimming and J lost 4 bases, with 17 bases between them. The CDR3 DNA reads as TGTGCCTGGAGTCCACAGGGATTGGCGGTCACTGAAGCTTTCTTT. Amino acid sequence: CAWSPQGLAVTEAFF.

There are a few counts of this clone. CDR3 in DNA: TGTGCCAGTAGTAGGGGACAGGGGTCGGAGGGCTACACCTTC. As protein: CASSRGQGSEGYTF. The V gene is TRBV19, the J gene TRBJ1-2; 10 nucleotides line up with TRBD1. The CDR3 runs 14 residues. After removal of 4 bases from V and 8 bases from J, the junction contained 7 bases not matched to a gene. The germline V gene has CDR1 LNHDA and CDR2 SQIVND (reference sequence).

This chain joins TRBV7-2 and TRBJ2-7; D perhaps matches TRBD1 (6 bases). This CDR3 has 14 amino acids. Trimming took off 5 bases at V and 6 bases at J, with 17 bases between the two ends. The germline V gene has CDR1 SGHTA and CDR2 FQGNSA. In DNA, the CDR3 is TGTGCCAGCAGCCGTCCAGGGGCCTCATCCGAGCAGTACTTC. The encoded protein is CASSRPGASSEQYF.

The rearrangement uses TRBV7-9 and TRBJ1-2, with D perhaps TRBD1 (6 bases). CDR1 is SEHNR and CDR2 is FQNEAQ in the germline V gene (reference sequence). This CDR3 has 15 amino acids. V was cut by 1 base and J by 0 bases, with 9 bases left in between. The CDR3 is CASSLGTVSNYGYTF. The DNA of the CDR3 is TGTGCCAGCAGCTTAGGGACAGTGTCTAACTATGGCTACACCTTC.

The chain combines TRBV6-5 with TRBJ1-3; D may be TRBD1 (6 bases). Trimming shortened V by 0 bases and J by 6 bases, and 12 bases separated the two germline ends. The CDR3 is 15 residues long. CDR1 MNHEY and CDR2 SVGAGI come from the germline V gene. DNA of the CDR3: TGTGCCAGCAGTTACTCGAGCAGGGGCGTAAACACCATATATTTT. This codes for CASSYSSRGVNTIYF.

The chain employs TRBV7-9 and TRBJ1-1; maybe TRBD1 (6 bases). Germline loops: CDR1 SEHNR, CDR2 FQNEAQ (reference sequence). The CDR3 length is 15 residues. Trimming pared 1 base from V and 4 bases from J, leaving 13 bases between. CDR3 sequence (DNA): TGTGCCAGCAGCTTAGACAGGGACGGAGGCACTGAAGCTTTCTTT. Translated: CASSLDRDGGTEAFF. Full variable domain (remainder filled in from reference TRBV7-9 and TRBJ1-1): DTGVSQNPRHKITKRGQNVTFRCDPISEHNRLYWYRQTLGQGPEFLTYFQNEAQLEKSRLLSDRFSAERPKGSFSTLEIQRTEQGDSAMYLCASSLDRDGGTEAFFGQGTRLTVV.

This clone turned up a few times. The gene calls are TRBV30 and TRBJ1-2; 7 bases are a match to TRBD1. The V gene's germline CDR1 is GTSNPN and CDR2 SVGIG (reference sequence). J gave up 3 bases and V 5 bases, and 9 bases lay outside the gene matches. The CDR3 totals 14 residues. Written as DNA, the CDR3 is TGTGCCTGGGCGACCCAGGGGGACTACTATGGCTACACCTTC. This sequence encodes CAWATQGDYYGYTF.

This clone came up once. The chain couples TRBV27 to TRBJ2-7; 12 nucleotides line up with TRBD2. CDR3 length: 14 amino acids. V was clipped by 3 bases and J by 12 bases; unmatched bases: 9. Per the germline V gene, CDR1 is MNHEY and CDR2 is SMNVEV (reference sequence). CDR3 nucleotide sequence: TGTGCCAGCAGTTTGGTTAGGACTAGCGGGGTTCTGTACTTC. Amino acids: CASSLVRTSGVLYF.

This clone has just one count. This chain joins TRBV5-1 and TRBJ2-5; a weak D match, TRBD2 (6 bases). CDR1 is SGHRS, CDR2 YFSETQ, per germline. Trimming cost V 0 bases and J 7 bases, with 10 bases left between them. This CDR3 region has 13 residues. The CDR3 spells CASSLAGDGTQYF. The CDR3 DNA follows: TGCGCCAGCAGCTTGGCGGGGGACGGGACCCAGTACTTC.

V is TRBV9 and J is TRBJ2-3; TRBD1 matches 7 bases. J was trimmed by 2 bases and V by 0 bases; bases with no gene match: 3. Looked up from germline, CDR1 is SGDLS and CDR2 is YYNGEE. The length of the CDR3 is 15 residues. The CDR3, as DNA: TGTGCCAGCAGCGTAGCAGGGACAGACACAGATACGCAGTATTTT. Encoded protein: CASSVAGTDTDTQYF.

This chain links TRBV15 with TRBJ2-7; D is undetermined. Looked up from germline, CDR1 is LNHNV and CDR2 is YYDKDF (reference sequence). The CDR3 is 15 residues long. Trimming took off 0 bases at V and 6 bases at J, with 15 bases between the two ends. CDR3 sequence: CATSRDPLLEVEQYF. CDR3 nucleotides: TGTGCCACCAGCAGAGACCCCCTTCTAGAGGTCGAGCAGTACTTC.

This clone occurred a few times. DNA for the CDR3: TGTGCCAGCAGTTACGGACATCGCAATCAGCCCCAGCATTTT. Its protein is CASSYGHRNQPQHF. The rearrangement links TRBV6-6 to TRBJ1-5, with a tentative D call TRBD1 (5 bases). CDR3 length: 14 residues. Between the trimmed V and J ends, which lost 2 bases and 2 bases, there was a span of 7 bases. Germline CDR1 is MNHNY and CDR2 is SVGAGI (reference sequence).

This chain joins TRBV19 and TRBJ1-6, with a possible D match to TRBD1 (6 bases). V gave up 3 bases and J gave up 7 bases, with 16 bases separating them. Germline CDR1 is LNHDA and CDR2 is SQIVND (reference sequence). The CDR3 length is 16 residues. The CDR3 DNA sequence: TGTGCCAGTAGTATGGGACATCTTAGGGGGAATTCACCCCTCCACTTT. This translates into CASSMGHLRGNSPLHF.

CDR3 DNA sequence: TGCAGCGTGGGTGGACAGGGGAGCACAGATACGCAGTATTTT. Its translation: CSVGGQGSTDTQYF. The chain joins TRBV29-1 to TRBJ2-3; 9 bases are a match to TRBD1. The CDR3 length is 14 residues. The germline gives CDR1 SQVTM, CDR2 ANQGSEA. V was pared by 6 bases and J by 0 bases, with 4 bases of the junction left unmatched.

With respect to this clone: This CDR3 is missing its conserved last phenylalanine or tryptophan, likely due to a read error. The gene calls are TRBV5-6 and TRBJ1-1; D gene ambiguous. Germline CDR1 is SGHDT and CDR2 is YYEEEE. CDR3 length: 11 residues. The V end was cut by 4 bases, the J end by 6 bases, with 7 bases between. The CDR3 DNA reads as TGTGCCAGCAGCAAGATAGCTGAAGCTTTCGTT. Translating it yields CASSKIAEAFV.

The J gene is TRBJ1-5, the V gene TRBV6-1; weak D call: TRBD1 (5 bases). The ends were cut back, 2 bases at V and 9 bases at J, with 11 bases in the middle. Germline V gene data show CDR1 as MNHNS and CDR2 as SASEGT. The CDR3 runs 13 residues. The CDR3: CASSESGYGPQHF. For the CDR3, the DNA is TGTGCCAGCAGTGAATCAGGGTATGGGCCCCAGCATTTT.

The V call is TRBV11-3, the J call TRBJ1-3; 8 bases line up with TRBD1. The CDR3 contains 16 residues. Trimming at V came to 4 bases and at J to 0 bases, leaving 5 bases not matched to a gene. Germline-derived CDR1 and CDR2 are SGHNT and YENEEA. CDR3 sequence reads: CASSWRQGNSGNTIYF. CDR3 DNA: TGTGCCAGCAGCTGGAGACAGGGGAACTCTGGAAACACCATATATTTT.

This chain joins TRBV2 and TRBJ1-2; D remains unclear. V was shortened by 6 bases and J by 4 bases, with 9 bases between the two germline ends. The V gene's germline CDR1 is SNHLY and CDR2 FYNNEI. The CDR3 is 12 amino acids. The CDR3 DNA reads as TGTGCCAGCAGAGAGGAGATCTATGGCTACACCTTC. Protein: CASREEIYGYTF. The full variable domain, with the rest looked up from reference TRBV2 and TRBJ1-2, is EPEVTQTPSHQVTQMGQEVILRCVPISNHLYFYWYRQILGQKVEFLVSFYNNEISEKSEIFDDQFSVERPDGSNFTLKIRSTKLEDSAMYFCASREEIYGYTFGSGTRLTVV.

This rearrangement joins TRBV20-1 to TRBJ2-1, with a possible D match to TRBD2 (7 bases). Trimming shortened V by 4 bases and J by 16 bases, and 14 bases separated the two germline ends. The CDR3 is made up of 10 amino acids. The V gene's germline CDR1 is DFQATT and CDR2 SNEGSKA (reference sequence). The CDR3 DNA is TGCAGTGCTACCAGGGGAGGGGAATTCTTC. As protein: CSATRGGEFF.

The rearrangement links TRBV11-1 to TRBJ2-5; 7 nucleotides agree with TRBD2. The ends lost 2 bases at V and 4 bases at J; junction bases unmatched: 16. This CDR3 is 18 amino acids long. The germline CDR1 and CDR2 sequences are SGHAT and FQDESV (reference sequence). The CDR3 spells CASSLKLGGTQRGETQYF. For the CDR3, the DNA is TGTGCCAGCAGCTTAAAACTGGGGGGGACTCAAAGGGGAGAGACCCAGTACTTC.